The 9 T cell receptor beta chains in this list originate from one sample, sequenced in a study of blood T cell repertoires in COVID-19. Only in-frame clones appear in the TCRdb table, and some are missing; sequencing was by immunoSEQ multiplex PCR. The data hold some 220,000 clones, with almost 85% observed a single time. The sequenced sample was peripheral blood. The receptor source for this set is a woman between 65 and 79 years old with COVID-19, enrolled during active disease.

The V call is TRBV6-2 or TRBV6-3, the J call TRBJ2-2; D gene uncertain. CDR3 length equals 16 residues. Germline CDR1 reads MNHEY; CDR2 reads SVGEGT. V lost 3 bases and J lost 2, with 13 bases in between. CDR3 in amino acids: CASSYTVAGNTGELFF. CDR3 coding DNA: TGTGCCAGCAGTTATACGGTTGCAGGAAACACCGGGGAGCTGTTTTTT.

The table lists this clone with a count of one. CDR3 region: CASSSGQGRGQPQHF. The CDR3, as DNA: TGTGCCAGCAGCTCCGGGCAGGGAAGAGGTCAGCCCCAGCATTTT. This chain links TRBV5-5 with TRBJ1-5, with D possibly being TRBD1 (5 bases). V was clipped by 3 bases and J by 6 bases, with 16 bases between them. The V gene's germline CDR1 is SGHKS and CDR2 YYEKEE (reference sequence). CDR3 length: 15 amino acids. Filled out from reference TRBV5-5 and TRBJ1-5, the complete variable domain reads DAGVTQSPTHLIKTRGQQVTLRCSPISGHKSVSWYQQVLGQGPQFIFQYYEKEERGRGNFPDRFSARQFPNYSSELNVNALLLGDSALYLCASSSGQGRGQPQHFGDGTRLSIL.

This chain links TRBV27 with TRBJ2-5; tentative D call: TRBD1 (5 bases). V was clipped by 0 bases and J by 4 bases, with 9 bases between them. The V gene's germline CDR1 is MNHEY and CDR2 SMNVEV (reference sequence). This CDR3 region has 14 residues. CDR3 bases: TGTGCCAGCAGTTTATCGTTCAGGGTAGAGACCCAGTACTTC. This encodes CASSLSFRVETQYF.

V is TRBV7-8 and J is TRBJ1-5; TRBD1 aligns across 11 bases. The CDR3 runs to 15 residues. Germline V gene data show CDR1 as SGHVS and CDR2 as FQNEAQ. The J segment lost 7 bases and the V segment lost 3 bases, leaving 5 bases of the junction unmatched. The CDR3 DNA reads as TGTGCCAGCAGCTTCGGGACAGGGGGTAACCAGCCCCAGCATTTT. Translated: CASSFGTGGNQPQHF.

The chain couples TRBV10-2 to TRBJ1-3; 10 bases line up with TRBD1. In germline, CDR1 is WSHSY, CDR2 SAAADI. V was pared by 3 bases and J by 2 bases, with 1 base of the junction left unmatched. CDR3 length equals 15 residues. The CDR3 is CASSDGQGAGNTIYF. In DNA form, the CDR3 reads TGCGCCAGCAGTGACGGACAGGGGGCTGGAAACACCATATATTTT.

The CDR3 region has the DNA TGTGCCAGCAACCCGCAGGTCACAGCCTACAATGAGCAGTTCTTC. Translating it yields CASNPQVTAYNEQFF. The chain carries TRBV2 and TRBJ2-1; D call uncertain. Trimming cost V 7 bases and J 2 bases, with 15 bases left between them. This CDR3 has 15 residues. Per the germline V gene, CDR1 is SNHLY and CDR2 is FYNNEI.

V and J are TRBV29-1 and TRBJ1-1, with 12 nucleotides matching TRBD1. J was trimmed by 6 bases and V by 6 bases; bases with no gene match: 5. This CDR3 is built from 13 residues. CDR1 SQVTM and CDR2 ANQGSEA come from the germline V gene. The CDR3 region is CSVQGTGGSEAFF. The CDR3 nucleotides are TGCAGCGTGCAGGGGACAGGGGGCTCTGAAGCTTTCTTT.

This clone occurred a few times. V is TRBV30 and J is TRBJ1-5; weak D call: TRBD1 (5 bases). This CDR3 is built from 14 residues. Trimming took off 1 base at V and 4 bases at J, with 11 bases between the two ends. Germline CDR1 is GTSNPN and CDR2 is SVGIG (reference sequence). The CDR3, as DNA: TGTGCCTGGAGTGCCGGGACTGAGAATCAGCCCCAGCATTTT. Protein product: CAWSAGTENQPQHF.

J is TRBJ1-5 and V is TRBV19; tentative D call: TRBD1 (6 bases). Trimming left V 5 bases short and J 2 bases short, with 10 bases between. Germline lookup yields CDR1 LNHDA and CDR2 SQIVND (reference sequence). The CDR3 is made up of 14 amino acids. The CDR3 here is CASSVQGRNQPQHF. The DNA of the CDR3 is TGTGCCAGTAGTGTACAGGGTCGCAATCAGCCCCAGCATTTT.